This TCR beta chain is from a study of T cells in Graves' hyperthyroidism and ophthalmopathy. Study-level background: Peripheral blood was collected at initial diagnosis, before any treatment. Whole-study results and caveats: It was a median around 6 months before onset that the model predicted ophthalmopathy.

Under 3 months was the duration of disease in ophthalmopathy patients, who also had a Clinical Activity Score of at least 3 and a NOSPECS grade of at least 4. Diagnosis relied on clinical symptoms, serum thyroxine and TRAb, thyroid ultrasound and orbital computed tomography. It was RNA transcripts that yielded the amplified TCR beta CDR3 regions. First-round RT-PCR targeting the TCR CDR3 was performed with the HTBI primer set. From the multiplex PCR reads, TCRdb called clonotypes with MiXCR, one entry per CDR3 protein. The sample holds hundreds of thousands of distinct CDR3 sequences, about 15% seen once. The CDR3 has 16 residues. CDR1 and CDR2 (germline): DFQATT, SNEGSKA (reference sequence). V lost 0 bases, J lost 0 bases, and 13 bases lay in between. This clonotype was observed many times. Its specificity is not known.

This sequence originates from a woman aged 40 to 49 with Graves' ophthalmopathy. The specimen sequenced was blood. The rearrangement uses TRBV20-1 and TRBJ2-3; a possible D gene is TRBD2 (5 bases). The CDR3 DNA follows: TGCAGTGCTAGAGATGCCAGCGGAGCTAGCACAGATACGCAGTATTTT. It yields the protein CSARDASGASTDTQYF.